The 24 T cell receptor beta chains listed next were all sequenced from one sample in a study of Graves' ophthalmopathy and Graves' hyperthyroidism. The study amplified TCR beta CDR3 regions using RNA transcripts. Second-round multiplex PCR came after first-round RT-PCR with HTBI primers. TCRdb reprocessed the multiplex PCR reads via MiXCR and lists one record per CDR3 protein. The top ten hold over 8.5% of the sample, which has about 1.1 million distinct CDR3 sequences, 35% to 45% seen once. The sequenced sample consisted of peripheral blood or thyroid tissue (not recorded which). The source is an adult man with Graves' hyperthyroidism.

This clonotype was counted only a few times. The rearrangement uses TRBV7-9 and TRBJ2-7; D is uncertain. The germline CDR1 and CDR2 sequences are SEHNR and FQNEAQ (reference sequence). The CDR3 spans 15 residues. Trimming removed 5 bases from V and 2 bases from J, with 16 bases in between. CDR3 in DNA: TGTGCCAGCAGCCCAGTAGACACTAACCCCTACGAGCAGTACTTC. Translating gives CASSPVDTNPYEQYF.

This clonotype was counted many times. The chain joins TRBV20-1 to TRBJ2-7, with 10 nucleotides matching TRBD1. The CDR3 has 14 residues. V lost 1 base and J lost 5; bases outside the gene matches: 5. Germline CDR1 and CDR2: DFQATT and SNEGSKA (reference sequence). CDR3 sequence: CSARGGQGLDEQYF. Here the CDR3 DNA reads TGCAGTGCTAGAGGGGGACAGGGGCTTGACGAGCAGTACTTC.

A word on this clonotype: A much larger clonotype is one base distant, so this may be a read error. The CDR3 loop is CAGSLVGQYNEAFF. CDR3 DNA: TGTGCCGGCAGCTTGGTGGGGCAATATAATGAAGCTTTCTTT. The genes are TRBV5-8 and TRBJ1-1; a weak D match, TRBD1 (5 bases). The germline V gene has CDR1 SGHTS and CDR2 YDEGEE. This CDR3 is built from 14 residues.

This clonotype showed up just a few times. The J gene is TRBJ1-1, the V gene TRBV6-6; TRBD1 is a possible D gene (6 bases). The CDR3 has 16 amino acids. Trimming took off 5 bases at V and 5 bases at J, with 21 bases between the two ends. From germline, CDR1 is MNHNY and CDR2 SVGAGI (reference sequence). The CDR3 here is CASSTTTTGLGTEAFF. The CDR3 nucleotides are TGTGCCAGCAGTACCACTACTACAGGGTTGGGGACTGAAGCTTTCTTT.

The CDR3 region is CATSTSPGPGAGGDSNQPQHF. CDR3 coding DNA: TGTGCCACCAGCACCTCCCCGGGTCCTGGAGCTGGAGGGGATAGCAATCAGCCCCAGCATTTT. The chain combines TRBV15 with TRBJ1-5; D is possibly TRBD1 (5 bases). Trimming stripped 4 bases from V and 0 bases from J, with 28 bases between. Germline V CDR1 and CDR2: LNHNV, YYDKDF (reference sequence). The CDR3 loop spans 21 amino acids. Full variable domain (remainder filled in from reference TRBV15 and TRBJ1-5): DAMVIQNPRYQVTQFGKPVTLSCSQTLNHNVMYWYQQKSSQAPKLLFHYYDKDFNNEADTPDNFQSRRPNTSFCFLDIRSPGLGDTAMYLCATSTSPGPGAGGDSNQPQHFGDGTRLSIL.

The chain recombines TRBV5-1 with TRBJ1-1, with D unresolved. The CDR3 covers 15 residues. The germline gives CDR1 SGHRS, CDR2 YFSETQ. Trimming took off 4 bases at V and 5 bases at J, with 18 bases between the two ends. CDR3 loop: CASSQDGVVGTEAFF. The CDR3 DNA is TGCGCCAGCAGCCAAGATGGGGTAGTGGGTACTGAAGCTTTCTTT. The whole variable domain, remainder taken from reference TRBV5-1 and TRBJ1-1, is KAGVTQTPRYLIKTRGQQVTLSCSPISGHRSVSWYQQTPGQGLQFLFEYFSETQRNKGNFPGRFSGRQFSNSRSEMNVSTLELGDSALYLCASSQDGVVGTEAFFGQGTRLTVV.

The genes are TRBV2 and TRBJ1-1; TRBD1 matches at 8 bases. Germline trimming cut 8 bases from V and 2 bases from J; bases unmatched to any gene: 7. The germline gives CDR1 SNHLY, CDR2 FYNNEI. The CDR3 sequence is 14 residues long. The DNA for the CDR3 is TGTGCCAGCCCGGACAGGGTCGGAAACACTGAAGCTTTCTTT. It yields the protein CASPDRVGNTEAFF.

This clonotype was observed once. A much larger clone is a single base away; this may be a read error. The rearrangement joins TRBV14 to TRBJ2-7; D not resolved. CDR3 length: 11 residues. CDR1 and CDR2 from the germline V gene are SGHDN and FVKESK. CDR3 sequence: CASSEDTPLYF. The CDR3 region has the DNA TGTGCCAGCAGCGAAGATACTCCCCTCTACTTC.

This clonotype occurred once. V is TRBV7-8 and J is TRBJ2-7; D is perhaps TRBD1 (6 bases). Germline CDR1 reads SGHVS; CDR2 reads FQNEAQ. This CDR3 region has 14 residues. The V end was cut by 4 bases, the J end by 2 bases, with 12 bases between. The CDR3 is CASSWTVAPYEQYF. The CDR3 DNA sequence: TGTGCCAGCAGCTGGACAGTGGCCCCCTACGAGCAGTACTTC.

The chain couples TRBV10-3 to TRBJ2-5, with TRBD1 as a possible D gene (6 bases). The CDR3 has 13 amino acids. V lost 7 bases, J lost 2 bases, and 11 bases lay in between. CDR1 and CDR2 from the germline V gene are ENHRY and SYGVKD. The DNA of the CDR3 is TGTGCCATCACCGACAGGAGACAAGAGACCCAGTACTTC. It specifies CAITDRRQETQYF.

The chain employs TRBV25-1 and TRBJ2-7; 9 bases align to TRBD1. This CDR3 comprises 16 residues. Unmatched junction bases numbered 8, after V lost 3 bases and J lost 2 bases. The V gene's germline CDR1 is MGHDK and CDR2 SYGVNS. The CDR3 DNA reads as TGTGCCAGCAGTGACCCAGGACAGGGGAGCACCTACGAGCAGTACTTC. Its translation: CASSDPGQGSTYEQYF.

This clonotype was counted only a few times. The J gene is TRBJ2-7, the V gene TRBV6-1; D remains unclear. V shed 5 bases and J shed 1 base, with 12 bases lying between them. The germline gives CDR1 MNHNS, CDR2 SASEGT. This CDR3 region has 14 residues. The CDR3 DNA is TGTGCCAGCAGTTACTCGGTCAGATCCTACGAGCAGTACTTC. It specifies CASSYSVRSYEQYF.

The J gene is TRBJ2-7, the V gene TRBV7-8; possibly TRBD1 or TRBD2 for D (6 bases each). The germline V gene has CDR1 SGHVS and CDR2 FQNEAQ. This CDR3 has 16 amino acids. The V end lost 5 bases, the J end lost 0 bases, and 17 bases lay between the germline ends. CDR3 sequence reads: CASSGGQGPHSYEQYF. The CDR3 nucleotides read TGTGCCAGCAGCGGGGGGCAGGGGCCTCACTCCTACGAGCAGTACTTC.

This clonotype was picked up one time. Being one base from a much bigger clone, this may be a read error. The chain combines TRBV5-6 with TRBJ1-4; no clear D. The CDR3 length is 13 residues. Per the germline V gene, CDR1 is SGHDT and CDR2 is YYEEEE. The CDR3 region has the DNA TGTGCCAGCAGCTTGGCGTCATATGAAAAACTGGTTTTT. It translates to CASSLASYEKLVF.

The chain joins TRBV7-2 to TRBJ2-5, with D possibly being TRBD1 (6 bases). The CDR3 is 14 amino acids. Germline assignment: CDR1 SGHTA and CDR2 FQGNSA. V lost 3 bases to trimming and J lost 9 bases, with 17 bases between them. CDR3 loop: CASSLTPGDQPQYF. For the CDR3, the DNA is TGTGCCAGCAGCTTGACCCCAGGGGATCAGCCCCAGTACTTC.

This chain uses TRBV4-1 with TRBJ2-2, with D possibly being TRBD1 or TRBD2 (5 bases each). Germline CDR1 reads MGHRA; CDR2 reads YSYEKL. Deletions cut 8 bases from V and 5 bases from J, with 12 bases between. This CDR3 region has 13 residues. The DNA of the CDR3 is TGCGCCAGCGGGGACCAAAAAACCGGGGAGCTGTTTTTT. Protein product: CASGDQKTGELFF.

This clonotype was observed at least ten times. The CDR3 protein is CASSPQALTTEAFF. The CDR3 DNA sequence: TGTGCCAGCTCGCCCCAGGCACTGACTACTGAAGCTTTCTTT. The J gene is TRBJ1-1, the V gene TRBV19; D is uncertain. Germline lookup yields CDR1 LNHDA and CDR2 SQIVND (reference sequence). The ends were cut back, 9 bases at V and 5 bases at J, with 19 bases in the middle. This CDR3 is 14 amino acids long.

This chain joins TRBV29-1 and TRBJ2-5; the match to TRBD1 covers 7 bases. In germline, CDR1 is SQVTM, CDR2 ANQGSEA. This CDR3 has 14 amino acids. Germline trimming cut 4 bases from V and 5 bases from J; bases unmatched to any gene: 10. Here the CDR3 DNA reads TGCAGCGTTGTGGGGGCTCTACAGGGGGAGACCCAGTACTTC. Translated, it gives CSVVGALQGETQYF.

This clonotype was detected only a few times. This sequence joins TRBV3-1 and TRBJ2-7; D tentatively fits TRBD1 or TRBD2 (5 bases each). The germline CDR1 and CDR2 sequences are LGHDT and YNNKEL (reference sequence). This CDR3 has 14 residues. V lost 1 base and J lost 3, with 10 bases in between. The CDR3 loop is CASSQGDGGYEQYF. The CDR3 bases are TGTGCCAGCAGCCAAGGGGACGGTGGCTACGAGCAGTACTTC.

This clonotype was counted a few times. The gene calls are TRBV12-3 or TRBV12-4 and TRBJ2-7; maybe TRBD2 (5 bases). This CDR3 spans 18 amino acids. The V end lost 6 bases, the J end lost 0 bases, and 24 bases lay between the germline ends. This CDR3 reads CASSPRGPRGLSSYEQYF. The CDR3 region has the DNA TGTGCCAGCAGCCCTCGGGGTCCCCGAGGCCTGAGCTCCTACGAGCAGTACTTC.

The chain uses TRBV29-1 and TRBJ1-2; D remains ambiguous. The V end was cut by 8 bases, the J end by 1 base, with 14 bases between. The CDR3 totals 13 residues. CDR1 and CDR2 from the germline V gene are SQVTM and ANQGSEA. CDR3 protein: CSSLVDLNYGYTF. The DNA for the CDR3 is TGCAGCAGCTTGGTAGACCTTAACTATGGCTACACCTTC.

This rearrangement joins TRBV29-1 to TRBJ2-7; possibly TRBD2 for D (5 bases). There are 16 residues in the CDR3. Trimming shortened V by 0 bases and J by 5 bases, and 20 bases separated the two germline ends. Germline V CDR1 and CDR2: SQVTM, ANQGSEA. The chain's CDR3 is CSVEDRGTSSGNEQYF. Here the CDR3 DNA reads TGCAGCGTTGAAGATCGGGGAACGAGCTCTGGAAACGAGCAGTACTTC.

This clonotype was seen a few times. CDR3 DNA sequence: TGTGCCAGCAGCACCCAAAACTCCGGGGGCTCCTACGAGCAGTACTTC. This codes for CASSTQNSGGSYEQYF. This chain joins TRBV7-9 and TRBJ2-7, with D possibly TRBD2 on 6 matching bases. This CDR3 has 16 residues. The germline V and J ends were trimmed by 5 bases and 0 bases, with 17 bases remaining between them. Germline lookup yields CDR1 SEHNR and CDR2 FQNEAQ (reference sequence). Full variable domain (outside the CDR3, taken from reference TRBV7-9 and TRBJ2-7): DTGVSQNPRHKITKRGQNVTFRCDPISEHNRLYWYRQTLGQGPEFLTYFQNEAQLEKSRLLSDRFSAERPKGSFSTLEIQRTEQGDSAMYLCASSTQNSGGSYEQYFGPGTRLTVT.

The V and J genes are TRBV4-3 and TRBJ1-2; D unresolved. V was cut by 4 bases and J by 2 bases, with 14 bases left in between. There are 15 residues in the CDR3. The germline gives CDR1 LGHNA, CDR2 YSLEER. The CDR3 coding sequence is TGCGCCAGCAGCCTAGATGCAGGTCCCAACTATGGCTACACCTTC. Translating gives CASSLDAGPNYGYTF.